Shown below are 11 T cell receptor beta chains from a single sample sequenced in a study of regulatory T cells in long-lasting Graves disease. Sample time point: persistent/refractory GD, antithyroid drugs over 5 years with positive TRAb. TCR sequences were obtained from RNA taken from PBMCs. The TCR beta library used iRepertoire HTBI primers with Arm-PCR amplification of CDR3. TCRdb recomputed calls from the multiplex PCR reads with MiXCR, one row per CDR3 protein. The sample shows about 420,000 distinct CDR3 sequences, about 20% of them seen only once. Sequenced material: peripheral blood mononuclear cells (PBMCs), taken when the disease was refractory, from a patient treated with antithyroid drugs. The receptors were sampled from a female donor with Graves disease.

This clonotype occurred a few times. The chain recombines TRBV20-1 with TRBJ1-6, with TRBD1 as a possible D gene (5 bases). The CDR3 length is 14 residues. V was trimmed by 2 bases and J by 5 bases, leaving 10 bases between them. CDR1 DFQATT and CDR2 SNEGSKA come from the germline V gene (reference sequence). CDR3 coding DNA: TGCAGTGCTAGATGGGGGAGCGATAATTCACCCCTCCACTTT. Its protein product is CSARWGSDNSPLHF.

This clonotype was seen many times. The chain links TRBV28 to TRBJ2-7; 13 nucleotides align to TRBD2. CDR1 is MDHEN and CDR2 is SYDVKM in the germline V gene. V was pared by 5 bases and J by 5 bases, with 9 bases of the junction left unmatched. The CDR3 totals 16 residues. The CDR3 is CASSEDTSGREHEQYF. CDR3 nucleotides: TGTGCCAGCAGTGAAGACACTAGCGGGAGGGAGCACGAGCAGTACTTC. Combining the CDR3 with reference TRBV28 and TRBJ2-7 gives the whole variable domain DVKVTQSSRYLVKRTGEKVFLECVQDMDHENMFWYRQDPGLGLRLIYFSYDVKMKEKGDIPEGYSVSREKKERFSLILESASTNQTSMYLCASSEDTSGREHEQYFGPGTRLTVT.

The table lists this clonotype with a few counts. This chain joins TRBV20-1 and TRBJ2-7; TRBD2 agrees at 7 bases. The J segment lost 2 bases and the V segment lost 3 bases, leaving 16 bases of the junction unmatched. The germline V gene has CDR1 DFQATT and CDR2 SNEGSKA (reference sequence). This CDR3 has 17 residues. CDR3: CSARAIQAGVKAYEQYF. The CDR3 nucleotides are TGCAGTGCTAGGGCTATCCAGGCGGGGGTAAAGGCCTACGAGCAGTACTTC.

V is TRBV12-3 or TRBV12-4 and J is TRBJ2-7, with TRBD1 matching over 11 bases. Trimming took 6 bases from V and 6 from J; bases not matched to a gene: 7. The CDR3 is made up of 14 amino acids. CDR3 loop: CASRTGTGGGEQYF. CDR3 bases: TGTGCCAGCAGAACCGGGACAGGGGGAGGCGAGCAGTACTTC.

The chain employs TRBV27 and TRBJ2-2, with TRBD2 identical over 12 bases. Germline CDR1 and CDR2: MNHEY and SMNVEV (reference sequence). With V trimmed by 5 bases and J by 6 bases, 4 bases remained unmatched. The CDR3 is made up of 15 amino acids. The CDR3 DNA is TGTGCCAGCAGTCCGACTAGCGGGAGATCCGGGGAGCTGTTTTTT. Translated, it gives CASSPTSGRSGELFF.

The sample holds many counts of this clonotype. V and J are TRBV27 and TRBJ1-4; TRBD1 is a possible D gene (6 bases). Trimming left V 6 bases short and J 6 bases short, with 14 bases between. Germline CDR1 reads MNHEY; CDR2 reads SMNVEV (reference sequence). The CDR3 loop spans 14 amino acids. In DNA, the CDR3 is TGTGCCAGCAGCAAGACGCAGGGGTATGAAAAACTGTTTTTT. Residues: CASSKTQGYEKLFF.

The chain carries TRBV5-1 and TRBJ2-2; 7 positions agree with TRBD2. The CDR3 runs to 15 residues. Trimming cost V 6 bases and J 4 bases; bases outside gene matches: 9. The germline V gene encodes CDR1 SGHRS and CDR2 YFSETQ. CDR3 bases: TGCGCCAGCACCGTTGGACTAGTTGGCACCGGGGAGCTGTTTTTT. Residues: CASTVGLVGTGELFF.

This chain uses TRBV5-1 with TRBJ2-7, with 8 bases matching TRBD1. Per germline, CDR1 SGHRS and CDR2 YFSETQ. The J segment lost 5 bases and the V segment lost 4 bases, leaving 8 bases of the junction unmatched. The CDR3 sequence is 14 residues long. The CDR3 DNA is TGCGCCAGCAGCGCTCGACAGGGGCAAAACGAGCAGTACTTC. It yields the protein CASSARQGQNEQYF.

The V call is TRBV29-1, the J call TRBJ1-1; possible D gene TRBD1, 5 bases. The CDR3 runs to 10 residues. CDR1 is SQVTM and CDR2 is ANQGSEA in the germline V gene. V dropped 6 bases and J dropped 8 bases, with 10 bases sitting between them. The CDR3 nucleotides are TGCAGCGTCGGGGGGGGGGAAGCTTTCTTT. The encoded protein is CSVGGGEAFF.

In this sample, this clonotype turned up many times. This rearrangement joins TRBV27 to TRBJ2-7; the match to TRBD1 covers 7 bases. CDR1 and CDR2 (germline): MNHEY, SMNVEV (reference sequence). Unmatched junction bases numbered 7, after V lost 6 bases and J lost 5 bases. The CDR3 loop spans 13 amino acids. CDR3 DNA sequence: TGTGCCAGCAGGGCAACAGGGGACCACGAGCAGTACTTC. Translation: CASRATGDHEQYF.

There are many counts of this clonotype. The chain couples TRBV11-2 to TRBJ2-5; TRBD1 matches at 8 bases. This CDR3 is built from 15 residues. V shed 3 bases and J 0 bases; nucleotides not matched to a gene: 3. Germline CDR1 SGHAT, CDR2 FQNNGV. DNA of the CDR3: TGTGCCAGCAGCTTTCAGGGGGCCTACCAAGAGACCCAGTACTTC. Protein: CASSFQGAYQETQYF.